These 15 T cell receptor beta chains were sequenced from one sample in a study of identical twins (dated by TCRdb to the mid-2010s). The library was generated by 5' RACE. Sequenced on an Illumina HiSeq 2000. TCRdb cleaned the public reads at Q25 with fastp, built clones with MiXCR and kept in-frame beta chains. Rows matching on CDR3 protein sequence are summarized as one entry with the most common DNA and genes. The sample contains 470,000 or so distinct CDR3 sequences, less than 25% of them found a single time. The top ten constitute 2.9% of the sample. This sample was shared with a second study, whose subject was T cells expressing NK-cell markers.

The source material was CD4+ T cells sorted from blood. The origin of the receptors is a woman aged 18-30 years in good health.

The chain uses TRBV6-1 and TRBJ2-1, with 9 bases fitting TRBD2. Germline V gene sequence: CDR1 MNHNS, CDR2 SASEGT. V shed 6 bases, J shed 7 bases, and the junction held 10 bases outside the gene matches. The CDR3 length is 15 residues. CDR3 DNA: TGTGCCAGCAGGCCAGCGGGAGGTATTAGGAATGAGCAGTTCTTC. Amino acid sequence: CASRPAGGIRNEQFF.

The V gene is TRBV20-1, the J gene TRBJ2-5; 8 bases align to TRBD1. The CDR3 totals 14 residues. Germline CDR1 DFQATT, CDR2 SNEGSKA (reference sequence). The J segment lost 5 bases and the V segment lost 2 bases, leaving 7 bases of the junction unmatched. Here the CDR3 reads CSARRQGAIETQYF. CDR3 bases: TGCAGTGCTAGACGGCAGGGGGCGATTGAGACCCAGTACTTC.

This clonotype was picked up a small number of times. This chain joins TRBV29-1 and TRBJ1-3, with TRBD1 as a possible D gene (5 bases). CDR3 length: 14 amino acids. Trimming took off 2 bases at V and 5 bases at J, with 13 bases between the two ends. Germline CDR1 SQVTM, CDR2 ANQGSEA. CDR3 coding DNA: TGCAGCGTTGAACCCACAGGCGAACGAAACACCATATATTTT. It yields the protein CSVEPTGERNTIYF.

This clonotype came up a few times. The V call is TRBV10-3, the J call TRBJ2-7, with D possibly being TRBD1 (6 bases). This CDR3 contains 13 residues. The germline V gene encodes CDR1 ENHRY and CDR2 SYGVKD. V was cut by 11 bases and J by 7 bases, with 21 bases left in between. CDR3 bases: TGTGCCTCCAAACAGGGCCTCAATATTGAGCAGTACTTC. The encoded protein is CASKQGLNIEQYF.

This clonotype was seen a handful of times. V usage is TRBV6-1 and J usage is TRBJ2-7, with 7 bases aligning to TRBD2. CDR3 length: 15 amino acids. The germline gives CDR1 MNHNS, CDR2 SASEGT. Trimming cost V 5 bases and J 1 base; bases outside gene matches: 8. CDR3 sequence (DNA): TGTGCCAGCAGTATAACCGCAGCGGGGTCCTACGAGCAGTACTTC. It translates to CASSITAAGSYEQYF.

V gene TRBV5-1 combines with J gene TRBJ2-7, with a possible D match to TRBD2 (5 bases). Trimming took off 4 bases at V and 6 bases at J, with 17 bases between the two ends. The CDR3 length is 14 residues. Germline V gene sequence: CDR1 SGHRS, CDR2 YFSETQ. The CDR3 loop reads CASSTGEGGGEQYF. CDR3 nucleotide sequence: TGCGCCAGCAGCACCGGAGAAGGTGGAGGCGAGCAGTACTTC.

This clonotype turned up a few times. The CDR3 sequence: CASSQDASGSSTQYF. DNA for the CDR3: TGCGCCAGCAGCCAAGACGCTAGCGGGAGTTCTACGCAGTATTTT. The V gene is TRBV4-3, the J gene TRBJ2-3; 10 bases match TRBD2. Germline-derived CDR1 and CDR2 are LGHNA and YSLEER. The CDR3 has 15 residues. Trimming took 0 bases from V and 8 from J; bases not matched to a gene: 5.

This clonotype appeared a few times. This chain's CDR3 is CASSRRGLAVYNEQFF. The CDR3 region has the DNA TGTGCCAGCAGCCGGAGGGGACTAGCAGTCTACAATGAGCAGTTCTTC. The V and J genes are TRBV7-2 and TRBJ2-1; 9 bases agree with TRBD2. This CDR3 contains 16 residues. The V and J ends lost 5 bases and 3 bases, in that order; junction bases with no gene match: 8. Germline lookup yields CDR1 SGHTA and CDR2 FQGNSA.

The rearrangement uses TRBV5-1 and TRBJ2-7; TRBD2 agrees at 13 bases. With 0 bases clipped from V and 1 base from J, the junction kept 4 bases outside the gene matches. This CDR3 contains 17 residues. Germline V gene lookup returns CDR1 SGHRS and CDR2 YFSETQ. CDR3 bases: TGCGCCAGCAGCTTGGGACTAGCGGGGGGTACGTCCTACGAGCAGTACTTC. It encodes CASSLGLAGGTSYEQYF.

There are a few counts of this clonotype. CDR3 DNA sequence: TGCGCCAGCAGCCCGGATCTGGTGTTCGAGCAGTACTTC. Its protein product is CASSPDLVFEQYF. The rearrangement joins TRBV5-1 to TRBJ2-7; D unresolved. Germline V gene sequence: CDR1 SGHRS, CDR2 YFSETQ. V was pared by 4 bases and J by 6 bases, with 14 bases between. The CDR3 extends over 13 amino acids.

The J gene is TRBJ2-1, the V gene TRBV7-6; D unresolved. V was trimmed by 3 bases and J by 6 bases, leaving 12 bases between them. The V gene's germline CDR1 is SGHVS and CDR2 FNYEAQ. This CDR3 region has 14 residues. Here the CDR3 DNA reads TGTGCCAGCAGCTTGGCCCTCGGTTTCAATGAGCAGTTCTTC. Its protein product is CASSLALGFNEQFF.

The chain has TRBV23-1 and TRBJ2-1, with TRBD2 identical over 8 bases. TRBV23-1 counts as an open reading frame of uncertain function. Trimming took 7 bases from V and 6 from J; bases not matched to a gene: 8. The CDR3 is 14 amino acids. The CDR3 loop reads CASKTKLAGNEQFF. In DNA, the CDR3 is TGCGCCAGCAAAACGAAGCTAGCGGGCAATGAGCAGTTCTTC.

In DNA, the CDR3 is TGTGCCAGCAGAGACAACAGGGGGCTCGCGTATGGCTACACCTTC. Encoded protein: CASRDNRGLAYGYTF. This chain links TRBV5-5 with TRBJ1-2; TRBD1 matches at 9 bases. V was clipped by 5 bases and J by 5 bases; unmatched bases: 10. The CDR3 sequence is 15 residues long. The V gene's germline CDR1 is SGHKS and CDR2 YYEKEE (reference sequence).

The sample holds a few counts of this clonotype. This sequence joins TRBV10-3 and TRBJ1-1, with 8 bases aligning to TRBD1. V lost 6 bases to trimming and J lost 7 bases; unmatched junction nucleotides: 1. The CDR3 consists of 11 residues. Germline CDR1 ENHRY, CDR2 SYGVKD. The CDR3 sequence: CAIRGQGEAFF. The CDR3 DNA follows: TGTGCCATCAGAGGACAGGGTGAAGCTTTCTTT.

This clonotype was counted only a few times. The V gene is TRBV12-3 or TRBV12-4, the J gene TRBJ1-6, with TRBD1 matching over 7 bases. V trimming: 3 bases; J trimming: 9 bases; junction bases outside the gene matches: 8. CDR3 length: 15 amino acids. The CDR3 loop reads CASSFVAPGGSPLHF. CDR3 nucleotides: TGTGCCAGCAGTTTTGTAGCCCCAGGGGGTTCACCCCTCCACTTT.